This T cell receptor (beta chain) was sequenced for a study of cytomegalovirus exposure and HLA in healthy donors. Unmatched junction bases numbered 18, after V lost 3 bases and J lost 4 bases. The CDR3 is 19 residues long. The germline V gene encodes CDR1 SGDLS and CDR2 YYNGEE. This PCR relied on a set of 60 Vbeta primers and 13 Jbeta primers. Assay: immunoSEQ multiplex PCR; the TCRdb copy retains only in-frame clones and omits some. The repertoire includes approximately 180,000 clones, about three quarters of them detected once, and about 1.1% sits in the top ten. Notes on this clone: What it binds is unknown.

Study-wide results and caveats: The authors judged a highly shared variant cluster likely a sequencing artifact. It was only CMV serostatus that was available as immune exposure information. About 87% or about 30% of the time was how often most TCR beta V segments were productive, according to an earlier analysis.

The source of this sequence is a woman aged 40 to 50 in good health and CMV-seronegative. Sample: PBMCs. The chain couples TRBV9 to TRBJ1-1; 10 nucleotides agree with TRBD1. As DNA, the CDR3 is TGTGCCAGCAGCGACCCCAGACAGGGGGCGAACCTGAGGACCACTGAAGCTTTCTTT. Protein product: CASSDPRQGANLRTTEAFF.